This TCR beta chain originates from a study of CD8+CD57+ T cells in acquired aplastic anemia. Individuals selected for sequencing had exhibited CD8+CD57+ cell expansion on flow cytometry. Trimming removed 7 bases from V and 4 bases from J; junction bases left unmatched: 4. CDR1 is LNHDA and CDR2 is SQIVND in the germline V gene (reference sequence). This CDR3 region has 13 residues. Genomic DNA, serving as template, underwent TCR beta VDJ and CDR3 profiling. Each CDR3 protein is one row after TCRdb ran MiXCR on the reads. The table includes about 41,000 distinct CDR3 sequences, over 55% detected once.

The sequence was obtained from a human donor with aplastic anemia. Sequences were obtained from sorted CD4+, CD8+, or CD8+CD57+ T cells (not recorded which) from PBMCs. This chain uses TRBV19 with TRBJ2-5; 9 bases agree with TRBD2. The CDR3 region is CASNELAGETQYF. CDR3 bases: TGTGCCAGTAACGAACTAGCGGGAGAGACCCAGTACTTC.